Listed below are T cell receptor beta chains from one sample, sequenced in a study of cytomegalovirus exposure and HLA in healthy donors. Using immunoSEQ multiplex PCR, the repertoire was profiled, and TCRdb retains in-frame clones only, with some absent. The table has around 100,000 clones, 75% seen once; the top ten hold about 9.4%. The sequencing sample was made of PBMCs. These receptors were collected from a man aged 45-65 years in good health and CMV-seronegative. CDR3s include the opening cysteine and the closing phenylalanine or tryptophan.

V	J	length	CDR3
TRBV4-1	TRBJ1-4	15	CASSPTQGRNEKLFF
TRBV2	TRBJ1-1	16	CASRPMRGKVGTEAFF
TRBV5-8	TRBJ1-2	14	CASRLRDRESGYTF
TRBV9	TRBJ2-7	15	CASSVDSGGPNEQYF
TRBV2	TRBJ1-6	16	CASSESAGALNSPLHF
TRBV10-1	TRBJ1-3	14	CVRDRVTSGNTIYF
TRBV6-6	TRBJ1-5	15	CASSQTGGKNQPQHF
TRBV10-1	TRBJ1-6	14	CATRRDRDNSPLHF
TRBV19	TRBJ1-2	15	CASSIKGSAPYGYTF
TRBV19	TRBJ2-5	13	CASRARGKETQYF
TRBV10-1	TRBJ2-1	13	CASSDRGKDEQFF
TRBV5-1	TRBJ2-5	16	CASSTGLAGTQETQYF
TRBV5-4	TRBJ2-2	16	CASSLVRGGATGELFF
TRBV18	TRBJ1-2	17	CASSTGTGLVRGYGYTF
TRBV27	TRBJ1-2	15	CASSFSRRQSYGYTF
TRBV6-5	TRBJ2-3	15	CASSPAGGRENTQYF
TRBV28	TRBJ2-1	16	CASSLRGGLVYNEQFF
TRBV7-8	TRBJ1-5	18	CASSFSDRGIRSNQPQHF
TRBV2	TRBJ2-2	14	CASSDARSAGELFF
TRBV11-3	TRBJ2-3	15	CASSLSWATTDTQYF
TRBV9	TRBJ2-3	18	CASSVVGTSGTFTDTQYF
TRBV27	TRBJ2-7	11	CASSLGGEQYF
TRBV15	TRBJ2-6	16	CATSRKTGAGANVLTF
TRBV10-3	TRBJ2-3	18	CAISEGLAGKTGGDTQYF
TRBV11-2	TRBJ1-1	13	CASSTAGGFEAFF
TRBV6-1	TRBJ2-1	13	CASSPGGGFEQFF
TRBV19	TRBJ2-1	14	CASRGQGARNEQFF